The T cell receptor (beta chain) described here comes from a study of blood T cell repertoires in COVID-19. Overall study context: There were acute and convalescent COVID-19 samples, and they came from the United States, Italy and Spain. T cells, B-cell-depleted T cells, or PBMCs supplied cDNA or gDNA.

Patients at the Seattle site were enrolled during active infection and followed longitudinally. This CDR3 is built from 11 residues. Germline V gene data show CDR1 as KGHDR and CDR2 as SFDVKD. The ends were cut back, 7 bases at V and 4 bases at J, with 6 bases in the middle. Study processing details: Estimated nucleated cell counts came from reference gene primer amplification. Clones were read by immunoSEQ multiplex PCR, and TCRdb kept only the in-frame ones, dropping some. Clonal size and the V and J genes are those of that table, whereas D and trimming came from the DNA. The sample holds 95,000 to 150,000 clones; over 75% are singletons and the top ten take approximately 17%.

The sequencing sample was made of peripheral blood. This TCR derives from a man aged 25 to 45 with COVID-19, enrolled during active disease. The chain links TRBV24-1 to TRBJ1-2, with TRBD1 as a possible D gene (5 bases). The CDR3 is CATSGGYGYTF. CDR3 coding DNA: TGTGCCACCAGCGGGGGCTATGGCTACACCTTC.